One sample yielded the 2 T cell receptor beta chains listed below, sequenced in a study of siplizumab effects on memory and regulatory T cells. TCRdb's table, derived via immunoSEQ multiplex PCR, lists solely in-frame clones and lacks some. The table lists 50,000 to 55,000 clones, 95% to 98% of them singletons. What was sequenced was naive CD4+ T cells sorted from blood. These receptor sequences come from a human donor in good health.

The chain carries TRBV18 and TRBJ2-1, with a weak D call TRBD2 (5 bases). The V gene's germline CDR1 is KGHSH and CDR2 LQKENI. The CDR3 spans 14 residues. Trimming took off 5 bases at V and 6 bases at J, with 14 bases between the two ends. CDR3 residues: CASSGAGGLNEQFF. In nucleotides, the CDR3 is TGTGCCAGCTCAGGAGCAGGAGGTCTCAATGAGCAGTTCTTC.

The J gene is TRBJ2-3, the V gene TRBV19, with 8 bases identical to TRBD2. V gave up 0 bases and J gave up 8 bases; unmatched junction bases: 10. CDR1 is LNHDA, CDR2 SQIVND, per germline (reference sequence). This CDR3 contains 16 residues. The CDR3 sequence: CASSIDRLAKRGTQYF. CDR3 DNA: TGTGCCAGTAGTATAGACCGACTAGCGAAGAGGGGTACGCAGTATTTT. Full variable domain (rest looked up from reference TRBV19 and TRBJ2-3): DGGITQSPKYLFRKEGQNVTLSCEQNLNHDAMYWYRQDPGQGLRLIYYSQIVNDFQKGDIAEGYSVSREKKESFPLTVTSAQKNPTAFYLCASSIDRLAKRGTQYFGPGTRLTVL.